The 23 T cell receptor beta chains given below trace back to one sample, sequenced in a study of vaccination effects on CD4 cells after COVID-19. Antigen-specific CD4+ T cells were expanded (with viral peptide pools) by the ViraFEST assay ahead of sequencing. Subsequent to 10 days of culture, CD4+ T cells were isolated. Vaccine recipients, nucleocapsid antibody negative, had no prior SARS-CoV-2 infection. Their recognized antigens are unknown. Here immunoSEQ multiplex PCR was the method, and the copy in TCRdb shows in-frame clones only, minus some. The repertoire includes about 20,000 clones, about 65% of them detected once, and about 9.7% sits in the top ten. Here the sequenced sample was CD4+ T cells from PBMCs cultured with HCoV-NL63 spike peptides, taken before COVID-19 vaccination. The source is a human donor who received a COVID-19 vaccine.

This clone is a singleton in its sample. J is TRBJ2-5 and V is TRBV5-1, with D possibly TRBD2 on 5 matching bases. Germline CDR1 and CDR2: SGHRS and YFSETQ. This CDR3 comprises 13 residues. V lost 2 bases to trimming and J lost 1 base, with 6 bases between them. CDR3 in amino acids: CASSFGSQETQYF. The CDR3 DNA reads TGCGCCAGCAGCTTTGGGAGCCAAGAGACCCAGTACTTC.

The rearrangement links TRBV7-2 to TRBJ2-3; 9 bases are a match to TRBD2. This CDR3 region has 15 residues. Germline values: CDR1 SGHTA, CDR2 FQGNSA. The J segment lost 5 bases and the V segment lost 1 base, leaving 4 bases of the junction unmatched. The CDR3 DNA is TGTGCCAGCAGCTTAGGCGGGAGGGCCATAGATACGCAGTATTTT. Translating it yields CASSLGGRAIDTQYF.

The rearrangement links TRBV6-1 to TRBJ2-1, with TRBD1 identical over 9 bases. V lost 3 bases and J lost 8; bases outside the gene matches: 11. Germline V gene lookup returns CDR1 MNHNS and CDR2 SASEGT. The CDR3 contains 16 residues. This CDR3 reads CASSDRPTGGRDEQFF. CDR3 coding DNA: TGTGCCAGCAGTGATCGTCCGACAGGGGGTAGAGATGAGCAGTTCTTC.

The V call is TRBV6-5, the J call TRBJ1-3; TRBD1 agrees at 8 bases. Germline V gene sequence: CDR1 MNHEY, CDR2 SVGAGI. The CDR3 extends over 14 amino acids. The V segment lost 6 bases and the J segment 1 base; nucleotides outside the gene matches: 2. In DNA, the CDR3 is TGTGCCAGCAGCCAGGGGGCGTCTGGAAACACCATATATTTT. Amino acids: CASSQGASGNTIYF.

This rearrangement joins TRBV11-2 to TRBJ1-4; D possibly corresponds to TRBD1 (6 bases). The CDR3 is 14 amino acids. V dropped 9 bases and J dropped 6 bases, with 17 bases sitting between them. CDR1 SGHAT and CDR2 FQNNGV come from the germline V gene. In nucleotides, the CDR3 is TGTGCCAGTGGGACAAGGGGCAGGGATGAAAAACTGTTTTTT. Translation gives CASGTRGRDEKLFF.

This clone was found a few times. V gene TRBV5-4 combines with J gene TRBJ1-2; the D gene is possibly TRBD1 (5 bases). Trimming stripped 4 bases from V and 2 bases from J, with 15 bases between. From germline, CDR1 is SGHNT and CDR2 YYREEE (reference sequence). The CDR3 has 15 residues. CDR3 nucleotide sequence: TGTGCCAGCAGCCTTGGAATACAGGAAAACTATGGCTACACCTTC. It specifies CASSLGIQENYGYTF.

The chain is built from TRBV2 and TRBJ1-5; D is perhaps TRBD1 (6 bases). This CDR3 is built from 17 residues. Germline V gene data show CDR1 as SNHLY and CDR2 as FYNNEI. V was pared by 7 bases and J by 1 base, with 20 bases between. The CDR3 region has the DNA TGTGCCAGCACCCAAGCCGCCAGGGGCAGGAGCAATCAGCCCCAGCATTTT. Encoded protein: CASTQAARGRSNQPQHF.

The chain uses TRBV10-3 and TRBJ1-5; TRBD1 matches at 8 bases. Germline loops: CDR1 ENHRY, CDR2 SYGVKD. The trim removed 0 bases at V and 5 bases at J, leaving 9 bases unmatched. The CDR3 loop spans 17 amino acids. This CDR3 is CAISESVLGTGDQPQHF. As DNA, the CDR3 is TGTGCCATCAGTGAGTCTGTCTTGGGGACAGGCGATCAGCCCCAGCATTTT.

The V call is TRBV5-1, the J call TRBJ2-7; 10 bases agree with TRBD1. The length of the CDR3 is 13 residues. The V and J ends lost 4 bases and 2 bases, in that order; junction bases with no gene match: 0. Germline V gives CDR1 SGHRS, CDR2 YFSETQ. CDR3 protein: CASSGTGAYEQYF. In nucleotides, the CDR3 is TGCGCCAGCAGCGGGACAGGGGCCTACGAGCAGTACTTC.

The chain carries TRBV18 and TRBJ1-1; maybe TRBD1 (6 bases). The CDR3 runs to 14 residues. From germline, CDR1 is KGHSH and CDR2 LQKENI. The ends were cut back, 3 bases at V and 7 bases at J, with 15 bases in the middle. The CDR3 here is CASSPLGGGGEAFF. Written as DNA, the CDR3 is TGTGCCAGCTCACCGCTCGGGGGCGGGGGTGAAGCTTTCTTT. The full variable domain, with the rest looked up from reference TRBV18 and TRBJ1-1, is NAGVMQNPRHLVRRRGQEARLRCSPMKGHSHVYWYRQLPEEGLKFMVYLQKENIIDESGMPKERFSAEFPKEGPSILRIQQVVRGDSAAYFCASSPLGGGGEAFFGQGTRLTVV.

This clone was found once. This chain links TRBV15 with TRBJ2-7; D is perhaps TRBD1 (5 bases). The CDR3 is made up of 14 amino acids. V was pared by 0 bases and J by 3 bases, with 9 bases between. The germline gives CDR1 LNHNV, CDR2 YYDKDF (reference sequence). CDR3 amino acids: CATSRDQGVYEQYF. For the CDR3, the DNA is TGTGCCACCAGCAGAGACCAGGGCGTCTACGAGCAGTACTTC.

Here the CDR3 reads CASRPPQGARTEAFF. CDR3 in DNA: TGTGCCAGCAGACCTCCACAGGGGGCGAGGACTGAAGCTTTCTTT. This sequence joins TRBV7-2 and TRBJ1-1, with TRBD1 identical over 9 bases. Looked up from germline, CDR1 is SGHTA and CDR2 is FQGNSA. The CDR3 is 15 residues long. Trimming at V came to 6 bases and at J to 5 bases, leaving 10 bases not matched to a gene.

J is TRBJ2-7 and V is TRBV30; weak D call: TRBD1 (5 bases). Per germline, CDR1 GTSNPN and CDR2 SVGIG (reference sequence). This CDR3 contains 13 residues. Trimming shortened V by 0 bases and J by 2 bases, and 8 bases separated the two germline ends. In DNA, the CDR3 is TGTGCCTGGAGTGTACAGGAACCCTACGAGCAGTACTTC. It codes for CAWSVQEPYEQYF.

By share, this clone ranks as medium-sized. The chain couples TRBV2 to TRBJ2-7, with TRBD2 matching 10 bases. Looked up from germline, CDR1 is SNHLY and CDR2 is FYNNEI. The CDR3 consists of 17 residues. Unmatched junction bases numbered 7, after V lost 0 bases and J lost 2 bases. CDR3 protein: CASSEASTSGLAYEQYF. The CDR3 DNA reads TGTGCCAGCAGTGAAGCGTCGACTAGCGGGTTGGCCTACGAGCAGTACTTC.

This chain uses TRBV27 with TRBJ2-7; 9 bases map to TRBD1. With V trimmed by 2 bases and J by 0 bases, 11 bases remained unmatched. The CDR3 contains 18 residues. The germline V gene has CDR1 MNHEY and CDR2 SMNVEV (reference sequence). CDR3 nucleotide sequence: TGTGCCAGCAGTTTACAAGGTGCCGGGACAGGGAGCTCCTACGAGCAGTACTTC. Residues: CASSLQGAGTGSSYEQYF.

The chain employs TRBV5-1 and TRBJ1-2; 10 positions agree with TRBD1. The CDR3 sequence is 14 residues long. Germline lookup yields CDR1 SGHRS and CDR2 YFSETQ. Trimming at V came to 2 bases and at J to 6 bases, leaving 4 bases not matched to a gene. CDR3 nucleotide sequence: TGCGCCAGCAGCTTAAGACAGGGGGCAGATGGCTACACCTTC. The encoded protein is CASSLRQGADGYTF.

This clone came up once. The chain couples TRBV6-1 to TRBJ2-4; D remains unclear. CDR3 size: 13 residues. V lost 1 base and J 7 bases, leaving 8 bases between the germline ends. Germline V gene sequence: CDR1 MNHNS, CDR2 SASEGT. The CDR3 spells CASSEGVVNIQYF. The CDR3 nucleotides are TGTGCCAGCAGTGAAGGGGTTGTCAACATTCAGTACTTC.

V usage is TRBV4-2 and J usage is TRBJ2-7; tentative D call: TRBD1 (6 bases). In germline, CDR1 is LGHNA, CDR2 YNFKEQ. Trimming took 1 base from V and 6 from J, leaving 13 bases between them. The CDR3 is 14 amino acids. In nucleotides, the CDR3 is TGTGCCAGCAGCCAAGCGGGACAACGTAGCGAGCAGTACTTC. Protein sequence: CASSQAGQRSEQYF.

The chain joins TRBV10-2 to TRBJ1-1; the match to TRBD1 covers 10 bases. Germline values: CDR1 WSHSY, CDR2 SAAADI. The CDR3 is 15 amino acids. Trimming at V came to 8 bases and at J to 1 base, leaving 7 bases not matched to a gene. In DNA form, the CDR3 reads TGCGCCAGCTTCGGGCGGGACAGGGGGAACACTGAAGCTTTCTTT. It encodes CASFGRDRGNTEAFF.

The chain couples TRBV4-1 to TRBJ2-2; tentatively, D is TRBD2 (6 bases). The CDR3 loop spans 15 amino acids. Trimming removed 0 bases from V and 6 bases from J, with 11 bases in between. CDR1 and CDR2 from the germline V gene are MGHRA and YSYEKL. For the CDR3, the DNA is TGCGCCAGCAGCCAAGAGCTAGCGATCCCCGGGGAGCTGTTTTTT. Protein sequence: CASSQELAIPGELFF.

The genes are TRBV3-1 (or the pseudogene TRBV3-2) and TRBJ1-5; D remains unclear. The ends were cut back, 1 base at V and 4 bases at J, with 11 bases in the middle. The CDR3 loop spans 15 amino acids. CDR1 and CDR2 from the germline V gene are LGHDT and YNNKEL (reference sequence). The CDR3 bases are TGTGCCAGCAGCCAAGGAGTGGGCGGGAATCAGCCCCAGCATTTT. It is translated as CASSQGVGGNQPQHF.

The gene calls are TRBV10-2 and TRBJ2-3, with D possibly matching TRBD1 (6 bases). The CDR3 is 14 residues long. Trimming left V 6 bases short and J 4 bases short, with 14 bases between. The germline V gene encodes CDR1 WSHSY and CDR2 SAAADI. In DNA form, the CDR3 reads TGCGCCAGCAGGACAGGCCCTATCCCAGATACGCAGTATTTT. It is translated as CASRTGPIPDTQYF.

The sample holds a few counts of this clone. V usage is TRBV11-2 and J usage is TRBJ1-1; TRBD1 aligns across 7 bases. The J segment lost 7 bases and the V segment lost 1 base, leaving 3 bases of the junction unmatched. The germline V gene encodes CDR1 SGHAT and CDR2 FQNNGV. The CDR3 runs to 13 residues. The CDR3 DNA is TGTGCCAGCAGCTTAGGGGGGACAGTTGAAGCTTTCTTT. Encoded protein: CASSLGGTVEAFF.